The source of this T cell receptor (beta chain) is a study of cytomegalovirus exposure and HLA in healthy donors. Trimming cost V 4 bases and J 4 bases, with 31 bases left between them. CDR3 length equals 20 residues. Germline CDR1 is SGHDN and CDR2 is FVKESK. Using immunoSEQ multiplex PCR, the repertoire was profiled, and TCRdb retains in-frame clones only, with some absent. The data show around 160,000 clones, approximately 90% seen once. Sequenced: PBMCs. The TCR sequence derives from a man younger than 35 in good health and CMV-seronegative. V usage is TRBV14 and J usage is TRBJ1-2; a possible D gene is TRBD1 (6 bases). Here the CDR3 DNA reads TGTGCCAGCAGCCCCAGATCCATCTTGACAGGAGTTTTACTTATCTATGGCTACACCTTC. This gives the protein CASSPRSILTGVLLIYGYTF. Supplemented by reference TRBV14 and TRBJ1-2, the full variable domain reads EAGVTQFPSHSVIEKGQTVTLRCDPISGHDNLYWYRRVMGKEIKFLLHFVKESKQDESGMPNNRFLAERTGGTYSTLKVQPAELEDSGVYFCASSPRSILTGVLLIYGYTFGSGTRLTVV.